The clone carrying this TCR beta chain was observed a handful of times. Antigen unknown. The data originate from a study of CD8 T cells in ankylosing spondylitis. Study-level results: Eight highly homologous variants formed a TCR beta motif that appeared characteristic of ankylosing spondylitis blood.

The CDR3 sequence is 12 residues long. The germline CDR1 and CDR2 sequences are DFQATT and SNEGSKA (reference sequence). The V gene lost 1 base and the J gene lost 8 bases, with 9 bases spanning the gap. TCRdb used MiXCR to reprocess the 5' RACE reads, holding one entry per CDR3 protein. The top ten hold 0.89% of the sample, which has 350,000 to 450,000 distinct CDR3 sequences, roughly 27% seen once. The sequence came from a male donor with ankylosing spondylitis. V usage is TRBV20-1 and J usage is TRBJ1-3; no clear D gene. The sequencing sample was made of blood, either unsorted or a sorted T cell fraction (not recorded which). CDR3 protein: CSARASTDTIYF. In DNA form, the CDR3 reads TGCAGTGCTAGAGCATCGACGGACACCATATATTTT.